The source of this T cell receptor (beta chain) is a study of intratumoral heterogeneity in liver cancer. Study summary: The median patient age was 63 years, and most were male.

This clone was observed once. Antigen specificity is unknown. Findings and caveats of the study: In each patient, region a exceeded region b in unique T-cell expansions. Between tumor regions of either patient, overall clonality differed insignificantly.

Germline V gene data show CDR1 as MGHRA and CDR2 as YSYEKL. V was clipped by 5 bases and J by 0 bases, with 9 bases between them. CDR3 length: 14 amino acids. Profiling relied on immunoSEQ multiplex PCR, and the TCRdb table lists in-frame clones only, not all of them. The sample lists thousands of clones, 50% to 60% occurring once. Tumour samples came from separate, distinct regions of the hepatocellular carcinoma nodule. This receptor was obtained from a man aged 70-80 years with hepatocellular carcinoma. Material: tumor tissue, obtained before any cancer treatment. This rearrangement joins TRBV4-1 to TRBJ2-3; D gene unclear. The DNA for the CDR3 is TGCGCCAGCAGCTCCCAAGGGAGCACAGATACGCAGTATTTT. Translating gives CASSSQGSTDTQYF.